This passage covers 11 T cell receptor beta chains from one sample sequenced in a study of blood T cell repertoires in COVID-19. Sequencing used immunoSEQ multiplex PCR; TCRdb keeps in-frame clones, though not all of them. In the table there are approximately 90,000 clones, around 82% of which are singletons. Source material: peripheral blood. The receptors were sampled from an elderly woman with acute or convalescent COVID-19.

This clone has just one count. The rearrangement links TRBV3-1 (or the pseudogene TRBV3-2) to TRBJ2-7, with D perhaps matching TRBD1 (6 bases). V lost 0 bases to trimming and J lost 3 bases, with 9 bases between them. The CDR3 extends over 14 amino acids. CDR1 LGHDT and CDR2 YNNKEL come from the germline V gene (reference sequence). CDR3 nucleotides: TGTGCCAGCAGCCAAGACCCGGACAGCTACGAGCAGTACTTC. This translates into CASSQDPDSYEQYF.

The gene calls are TRBV13 and TRBJ2-7; D may be TRBD2 (5 bases). CDR3 length: 14 amino acids. Between the trimmed V and J ends, which lost 5 bases and 0 bases, there was a span of 11 bases. CDR1 is PRHDT and CDR2 is FYEKMQ in the germline V gene (reference sequence). The CDR3 reads CASSQDRDSYEQYF. CDR3 nucleotides: TGTGCCAGCAGCCAAGACCGGGACTCCTACGAGCAGTACTTC.

The chain has TRBV5-1 and TRBJ2-5; 15 bases line up with TRBD2. The germline V gene encodes CDR1 SGHRS and CDR2 YFSETQ. Trimming at V came to 3 bases and at J to 4 bases, leaving 10 bases not matched to a gene. The CDR3 is 18 residues long. DNA of the CDR3: TGCGCCAGCAGCTGGACCGGGACTAGCGGGGGGTTGGGAGAGACCCAGTACTTC. Its translation is CASSWTGTSGGLGETQYF.

This rearrangement joins TRBV9 to TRBJ1-2; D is possibly TRBD1 (5 bases). The V gene lost 5 bases and the J gene lost 7 bases, with 18 bases spanning the gap. This CDR3 spans 14 amino acids. Per germline, CDR1 SGDLS and CDR2 YYNGEE. The DNA of the CDR3 is TGTGCCAGCAGAGAGGGGACTCCCAGCGGTGGCTACACCTTC. Protein: CASREGTPSGGYTF. The whole variable domain, filled in from reference TRBV9 and TRBJ1-2, reads DSGVTQTPKHLITATGQRVTLRCSPRSGDLSVYWYQQSLDQGLQFLIQYYNGEERAKGNILERFSAQQFPDLHSELNLSSLELGDSALYFCASREGTPSGGYTFGSGTRLTVV.

This clone came up once. V is TRBV5-1 and J is TRBJ2-7, with D perhaps matching TRBD1 (6 bases). This CDR3 comprises 14 residues. Trimming cost V 1 base and J 7 bases, with 15 bases left between them. In germline, CDR1 is SGHRS, CDR2 YFSETQ. CDR3 loop: CASSLTGLTGEQYF. The CDR3 DNA is TGCGCCAGCAGCTTGACAGGGTTAACCGGGGAGCAGTACTTC.

The chain joins TRBV5-1 to TRBJ2-3; 10 positions agree with TRBD1. Germline CDR1 SGHRS, CDR2 YFSETQ. Unmatched junction bases numbered 4, after V lost 4 bases and J lost 2 bases. The length of the CDR3 is 15 residues. CDR3: CASSRGQGITDTQYF. The CDR3 DNA is TGCGCCAGCAGCCGGGGACAGGGGATCACAGATACGCAGTATTTT.

The rearrangement uses TRBV19 and TRBJ1-2; D ambiguous. The length of the CDR3 is 17 residues. V lost 3 bases and J lost 4, with 21 bases in between. Looked up from germline, CDR1 is LNHDA and CDR2 is SQIVND (reference sequence). The CDR3 nucleotides are TGTGCCAGTAGTATGCCGCGCGGGCGGGCCACGTCCTATGGCTACACCTTC. Translating gives CASSMPRGRATSYGYTF.

The V gene is TRBV27, the J gene TRBJ1-5; TRBD1 matches 8 bases. The CDR3 is 14 amino acids. The V gene end was trimmed by 4 bases and the J gene end by 10 bases; junction bases not matched to a gene: 9. The germline CDR1 and CDR2 sequences are MNHEY and SMNVEV (reference sequence). The CDR3: CASSSRQGRDPQHF. As DNA, the CDR3 is TGTGCCAGCAGTTCAAGACAGGGGCGAGATCCCCAGCATTTT.

The chain uses TRBV28 and TRBJ2-4; the match to TRBD1 covers 8 bases. V trimming: 5 bases; J trimming: 7 bases; junction bases outside the gene matches: 16. The germline V gene encodes CDR1 MDHEN and CDR2 SYDVKM. The CDR3 is 17 residues long. In DNA form, the CDR3 reads TGTGCCAGCAGTCCGAGCCGGGCGATCAGGGGGCTCAACATTCAGTACTTC. Translation: CASSPSRAIRGLNIQYF.

V gene TRBV5-8 combines with J gene TRBJ1-1; D ambiguous. The CDR3 contains 14 residues. Looked up from germline, CDR1 is SGHTS and CDR2 is YDEGEE. V was trimmed by 4 bases and J by 2 bases, leaving 12 bases between them. The CDR3: CASSRGLTNTEAFF. The CDR3 DNA reads as TGTGCCAGCAGCCGCGGACTGACAAACACTGAAGCTTTCTTT.

DNA for the CDR3: TGTGCCAGCAGCCTAGGAGGAGGACTAGCGGGAGTTGGCAATGAGCAGTTCTTC. It yields the protein CASSLGGGLAGVGNEQFF. The chain carries TRBV5-4 and TRBJ2-1; 13 bases are shared with TRBD2. From germline, CDR1 is SGHNT and CDR2 YYREEE (reference sequence). The CDR3 runs to 18 residues. V shed 4 bases and J 6 bases; nucleotides not matched to a gene: 13.